Presented here are 19 T cell receptor beta chains from one specimen sequenced in a study of blood T cell repertoires in COVID-19. Profiled with immunoSEQ multiplex PCR; TCRdb holds only in-frame clones, not every one. The sample has about 140,000 clones; 70% to 85% are singletons. Sequencing was carried out using peripheral blood. These receptors came from a man aged 60 to 69 with acute or convalescent COVID-19.

The genes are TRBV18 and TRBJ1-2; D might be TRBD1 (5 bases). The ends were cut back, 1 base at V and 6 bases at J, with 15 bases in the middle. The germline CDR1 and CDR2 sequences are KGHSH and LQKENI. The CDR3 sequence is 15 residues long. The CDR3 reads CASSPQSQGRDGYTF. The CDR3 DNA reads TGTGCCAGCTCACCACAATCCCAGGGCCGAGATGGCTACACCTTC. Based on the CDR3 plus reference TRBV18 and TRBJ1-2, the full variable domain is NAGVMQNPRHLVRRRGQEARLRCSPMKGHSHVYWYRQLPEEGLKFMVYLQKENIIDESGMPKERFSAEFPKEGPSILRIQQVVRGDSAAYFCASSPQSQGRDGYTFGSGTRLTVV.

In the case of this clone: The same CDR3 can be traced to other DNA sequences in this sample. The V call is TRBV7-3, the J call TRBJ2-1; TRBD2 aligns across 11 bases. The trim removed 6 bases at V and 4 bases at J, leaving 5 bases unmatched. Germline CDR1 SGHTA, CDR2 FQGTGA. The CDR3 is 15 residues long. CDR3 nucleotides: TGTGCCAGCAGGCAAACTAGCGGGAGTTACAATGAGCAGTTCTTC. Its protein is CASRQTSGSYNEQFF.

This clone was seen repeatedly, ten times or more. The CDR3 is CASSQDYGRADEQYF. CDR3 DNA sequence: TGCGCCAGCAGCCAAGACTACGGGAGGGCCGACGAGCAGTACTTC. This chain connects TRBV4-3 to TRBJ2-7; 8 positions match TRBD2. In germline, CDR1 is LGHNA, CDR2 YSLEER. This CDR3 comprises 15 residues. The trim removed 0 bases at V and 5 bases at J, leaving 6 bases unmatched.

The chain employs TRBV6-1 and TRBJ2-1; 12 bases align to TRBD1. Per germline, CDR1 MNHNS and CDR2 SASEGT. This CDR3 is 17 amino acids long. Germline trimming cut 6 bases from V and 6 bases from J; bases unmatched to any gene: 12. The CDR3 is CASREQGGTGGINEQFF. The CDR3 DNA reads as TGTGCCAGCAGAGAACAGGGCGGGACAGGGGGCATCAATGAGCAGTTCTTC.

The chain carries TRBV2 and TRBJ2-6; 10 bases fit TRBD1. CDR3 length: 16 amino acids. Unmatched junction bases numbered 4, after V lost 6 bases and J lost 2 bases. Germline CDR1 SNHLY, CDR2 FYNNEI. As DNA, the CDR3 is TGTGCCAGCAGAAAGGACAGGGGGACTGGGGCCAACGTCCTGACTTTC. This encodes CASRKDRGTGANVLTF.

There are a few counts of this clone. The chain uses TRBV29-1 and TRBJ1-3, with D possibly being TRBD1 (5 bases). The ends were cut back, 6 bases at V and 3 bases at J, with 9 bases in the middle. The germline CDR1 and CDR2 sequences are SQVTM and ANQGSEA. This CDR3 contains 12 residues. DNA for the CDR3: TGCAGCGTGACAGCGATTGGAAACACCATATATTTT. This translates into CSVTAIGNTIYF. Full variable domain (remainder filled in from reference TRBV29-1 and TRBJ1-3): SAVISQKPSRDICQRGTSLTIQCQVDSQVTMMFWYRQQPGQSLTLIATANQGSEATYESGFVIDKFPISRPNLTFSTLTVSNMSPEDSSIYLCSVTAIGNTIYFGEGSWLTVV.

This chain uses TRBV5-4 with TRBJ1-2; TRBD1 might be the D (5 bases). Trimming took off 1 base at V and 6 bases at J, with 10 bases between the two ends. Germline assignment: CDR1 SGHNT and CDR2 YYREEE (reference sequence). The CDR3 extends over 13 amino acids. The CDR3 nucleotides read TGTGCCAGCAGCTTGCCAGGGCTGGATGGCTACACCTTC. Its translation is CASSLPGLDGYTF.

The V gene is TRBV6-6, the J gene TRBJ2-6; D unclear. Germline-derived CDR1 and CDR2 are MNHNY and SVGAGI (reference sequence). The CDR3 runs to 12 residues. V was pared by 8 bases and J by 2 bases, with 4 bases between. CDR3: CASVAGANVLTF. The CDR3 DNA reads TGTGCCAGCGTCGCTGGGGCCAACGTCCTGACTTTC.

V gene TRBV19 combines with J gene TRBJ1-5; no reliable D call. From germline, CDR1 is LNHDA and CDR2 SQIVND (reference sequence). The V and J ends lost 3 bases and 0 bases respectively, with 9 bases between them. The CDR3 is 15 amino acids. The CDR3 nucleotides read TGTGCCAGTAGTATCTACCATGATAGCAATCAGCCCCAGCATTTT. Translated, it gives CASSIYHDSNQPQHF.

The chain joins TRBV19 to TRBJ1-4, with 8 bases identical to TRBD1. Trimming took 6 bases from V and 10 from J; bases not matched to a gene: 10. CDR1 is LNHDA and CDR2 is SQIVND in the germline V gene (reference sequence). CDR3 length equals 14 residues. The CDR3 spells CASRTQGGNVKLFF. The DNA of the CDR3 is TGTGCCAGTAGGACACAGGGGGGGAACGTAAAACTGTTTTTT.

This rearrangement joins TRBV4-2 to TRBJ1-1; D ambiguous. Trimming cost V 4 bases and J 2 bases, with 14 bases left between them. There are 15 residues in the CDR3. The V gene's germline CDR1 is LGHNA and CDR2 YNFKEQ. The CDR3 protein is CASSPRTLLNTEAFF. The CDR3 region has the DNA TGTGCCAGCAGCCCAAGGACTCTACTTAACACTGAAGCTTTCTTT.

The chain is built from TRBV28 and TRBJ1-5; possibly TRBD1 for D (5 bases). The germline gives CDR1 MDHEN, CDR2 SYDVKM. V gave up 3 bases and J gave up 3 bases, with 9 bases separating them. The CDR3 loop spans 14 amino acids. CDR3 in DNA: TGTGCCAGCAGTTTGGGGCAGTCCAATCAGCCCCAGCATTTT. Encoded protein: CASSLGQSNQPQHF.

The rearrangement links TRBV6-5 to TRBJ2-1; D is unclear. The V gene's germline CDR1 is MNHEY and CDR2 SVGAGI. The germline V and J ends were trimmed by 7 bases and 0 bases, with 10 bases remaining between them. This CDR3 has 14 residues. The CDR3: CASKARSSYNEQFF. As DNA, the CDR3 is TGTGCCAGCAAGGCTCGGAGCTCCTACAATGAGCAGTTCTTC.

The chain carries TRBV11-3 and TRBJ1-5; D gene unclear. The germline CDR1 and CDR2 sequences are SGHNT and YENEEA. This CDR3 spans 15 amino acids. The V end lost 0 bases, the J end lost 5 bases, and 11 bases lay between the germline ends. The CDR3 reads CASSLEESRYQPQHF. The CDR3 bases are TGTGCCAGCAGCTTAGAGGAGTCCAGATATCAGCCCCAGCATTTT.

The V call is TRBV7-6, the J call TRBJ1-1; 8 bases are shared with TRBD1. Germline CDR1 SGHVS, CDR2 FNYEAQ. V dropped 4 bases and J dropped 4; count of bases not matched to a gene: 8. The length of the CDR3 is 15 residues. The CDR3 nucleotides are TGTGCCAGCAGCTCCCACGGACAGGGAAGCACTGAAGCTTTCTTT. Its translation is CASSSHGQGSTEAFF.

The chain combines TRBV11-2 with TRBJ2-5, with 15 bases matching TRBD2. The germline CDR1 and CDR2 sequences are SGHAT and FQNNGV. V shed 3 bases and J 4 bases; nucleotides not matched to a gene: 3. This CDR3 region has 16 residues. The CDR3 loop is CASSFRTSGRGETQYF. DNA for the CDR3: TGTGCCAGCAGCTTCAGGACTAGCGGGAGGGGAGAGACCCAGTACTTC.

This rearrangement joins TRBV14 to TRBJ1-6; no definite D call. V lost 0 bases, J lost 10 bases, and 7 bases lay in between. CDR1 SGHDN and CDR2 FVKESK come from the germline V gene. CDR3 length equals 13 residues. This CDR3 is CASSQEGGSPLHF. The CDR3 bases are TGTGCCAGCAGCCAAGAAGGCGGCTCACCCCTCCACTTT.

The chain employs TRBV29-1 and TRBJ1-1; 7 nucleotides match TRBD1. V shed 7 bases and J 2 bases; nucleotides not matched to a gene: 7. The CDR3 covers 13 residues. Germline V gene data show CDR1 as SQVTM and CDR2 as ANQGSEA. The CDR3 sequence is CSAYRGINTEAFF. CDR3 sequence (DNA): TGCAGCGCATACAGGGGCATCAACACTGAAGCTTTCTTT.

The chain joins TRBV7-8 to TRBJ1-4; 9 bases map to TRBD1. The CDR3 is 14 residues long. Germline V gives CDR1 SGHVS, CDR2 FQNEAQ. V dropped 7 bases and J dropped 10; count of bases not matched to a gene: 10. This chain's CDR3 is CASKPTGGDGKLFF. In nucleotides, the CDR3 is TGTGCCAGCAAGCCGACAGGGGGAGATGGAAAACTGTTTTTT.